The entry below describes one TCR beta chain. CDR1 and CDR2 from the germline V gene are SEHNR and FQNEAQ (reference sequence). The CDR3 length is 15 residues. With V trimmed by 6 bases and J by 2 bases, 7 bases remained unmatched. This entry belongs to a study of blood T cell repertoires in COVID-19. Seattle enrolled patients during active infection and tracked them longitudinally. Sequencing was performed with immunoSEQ multiplex PCR; in TCRdb, only in-frame clones are kept and a portion is missing. Of approximately 200,000 clones in the sample, 94% were seen once. The sequence derives from a man aged 25 to 45 with COVID-19, enrolled during active disease. Sequenced sample: peripheral blood. This sequence joins TRBV7-9 and TRBJ1-5; 7 nucleotides match TRBD1. CDR3 DNA: TGTGCCAGCAGTAGACAGGGTGCTGGCAATCAGCCCCAGCATTTT. As protein: CASSRQGAGNQPQHF. Looking up the rest from reference TRBV7-9 and TRBJ1-5 gives the full variable domain: DTGVSQNPRHKITKRGQNVTFRCDPISEHNRLYWYRQTLGQGPEFLTYFQNEAQLEKSRLLSDRFSAERPKGSFSTLEIQRTEQGDSAMYLCASSRQGAGNQPQHFGDGTRLSIL.